Listed below are T cell receptor beta chains from one sample, sequenced in a study of blood T cell repertoires in COVID-19. The assay was immunoSEQ multiplex PCR, and TCRdb's table has in-frame clones only and misses some. The data contain about 320,000 clones, 70% to 90% of them singletons. Sequencing input: PBMCs or T cells enriched from blood (not recorded which). These receptor sequences come from a woman aged 25 to 39 who had recovered from COVID-19. The CDR3 runs from the conserved cysteine through the conserved F or W. D genes are given only for firm matches. Clone size is not always given. Where it is, it says once, few, many or a class for expanded clones.

TGTGCTAGTGGTTTGAGCACGGGGTCAGGCCGTTCCTACGAGCAGTACTTC CASGLSTGSGRSYEQYF TRBJ2-7 . 17 . TRBV12-5
TGTGCCAGCAGCTTCCCGGGGATTGGGGCCAACGTCCTGACTTTC CASSFPGIGANVLTF TRBJ2-6 . 15 . TRBV7-8
TGCGCCAGCAGCCCGGACACAGGGCCCTCTGGAAACACCATATATTTT CASSPDTGPSGNTIYF TRBJ1-3 . 16 . TRBV5-1
TGTGCCTGGAGGAAACAGAGTACGCACGAGCAGTACTTC CAWRKQSTHEQYF TRBJ2-7 . 13 . TRBV30
TGTGCCAGCAGCTTAATGGGAACAGGGGCCGCCAAAAACATTCAGTACTTC CASSLMGTGAAKNIQYF TRBJ2-4 . 17 TRBD1 TRBV7-6
TGTGCCAGCAGCCCCCGGACTAGTAGGGATGAGCAGTTCTTC CASSPRTSRDEQFF TRBJ2-1 . 14 TRBD2 TRBV11-1
TGTGCCAGCAGCCCCAGCGCTAACTATGGCTACACCTTC CASSPSANYGYTF TRBJ1-2 . 13 . TRBV7-3
TGCGCCAGCAGTGTCCCCCTCGCGGAGGGGGCCCCAACCCGAAAAAACATTCAGTACTTC CASSVPLAEGAPTRKNIQYF TRBJ2-4 . 20 . TRBV10-2
TGTGCCAGCAGCCTCGGGGTGGGGACTGAAGCTTTCTTT CASSLGVGTEAFF TRBJ1-1 few 13 . TRBV6-5
TGTGCCAGCAACTTCCAGGGTGGGATGAACACTGAAGCTTTCTTT CASNFQGGMNTEAFF TRBJ1-1 . 15 . TRBV7-2
TGCGCCAGCAGCCTGGGACAGGTCCAGTACACTGAAGCTTTCTTT CASSLGQVQYTEAFF TRBJ1-1 once 15 TRBD1 TRBV5-1
TGTGCCTGGAGCGGGACAGGGGGCGGCAGCAATCAGCCCCAGCATTTT CAWSGTGGGSNQPQHF TRBJ1-5 . 16 TRBD1 TRBV30
TGTGCCAGCAGTCCTACCGGGGGGGAAAATACACCCCTCCACTTT CASSPTGGENTPLHF TRBJ1-6 . 15 . TRBV6-4
TGTGCCAGCAGCGCCGACAGGGGATCCTACGAGCAGTACTTC CASSADRGSYEQYF TRBJ2-7 . 14 TRBD1 TRBV7-3
TGTGCCTGGACAGGGGTCGGAGAGCAGTACTTC CAWTGVGEQYF TRBJ2-7 . 11 . TRBV30
TGTGCCAGCACGGAGCGGGGGGTAGCCAAAAACATTCAGTACTTC CASTERGVAKNIQYF TRBJ2-4 . 15 TRBD2 TRBV2
TGTGCCAGCAGCTTAACGACCAGGGCCCAAGATACGCAGTATTTT CASSLTTRAQDTQYF TRBJ2-3 . 15 . TRBV7-3
TGTGCCAGCAGCTTGCAGGGGGGCATCTCCTACGAGCAGTACTTC CASSLQGGISYEQYF TRBJ2-7 . 15 . TRBV9
TGTGCCAGCAGTTCTAGACTAGCGGGGCTGCAGTACTTC CASSSRLAGLQYF TRBJ2-7 . 13 TRBD2 TRBV27
TGTGCCAGCAGCGTAGGAGGACAGGGGCTAGTTGAGCAGTTCTTC CASSVGGQGLVEQFF TRBJ2-1 . 15 TRBD1 TRBV9
TGTGCCTGGAGGGGGAGTAGAAATGAAAAACTGTTTTTT CAWRGSRNEKLFF TRBJ1-4 . 13 . TRBV30
TGCGCCAGCAGCTTCACGACAGTGGACTATGGCTACACCTTC CASSFTTVDYGYTF TRBJ1-2 . 14 . TRBV5-1
TGTGCCAGCAGTGGTGAACATGTCTATGGCTACACCTTC CASSGEHVYGYTF TRBJ1-2 . 13 . TRBV2
TGCGCCAGCAGCCAGACCGTGGGACTAGCGGTCACAGATACGCAGTATTTT CASSQTVGLAVTDTQYF TRBJ2-3 once 17 TRBD2 TRBV4-3
TGTGCCAGCACCCTCGGGAACACTGAAGCTTTCTTT CASTLGNTEAFF TRBJ1-1 . 12 . TRBV3-1/TRBV3-2
TGTGCCAGCAGCACCGACCGCGGGCCACACAATGAGCAGTTCTTC CASSTDRGPHNEQFF TRBJ2-1 . 15 . TRBV9
TGCGCCAGCAGCCACCGGGGGTGGGAAAAACTGTTTTTT CASSHRGWEKLFF TRBJ1-4 . 13 . TRBV4-1
TGTGCCTGGAGTGTATCCCCAGTGAACACTGAAGCTTTCTTT CAWSVSPVNTEAFF TRBJ1-1 . 14 . TRBV30
TGTGCCAGTAGTCAAAGACAAGTTCCCGGTGGCTACACCTTC CASSQRQVPGGYTF TRBJ1-2 . 14 . TRBV19
TGTGCCAGCAGCTTAAAATCTGGCCCCCGGGACAGGGAAGGTGAAAAACTGTTTTTT CASSLKSGPRDREGEKLFF TRBJ1-4 . 19 TRBD1 TRBV7-9
TGTGCCAGCAGAAGACCGGGCTACGAGCAGTACTTC CASRRPGYEQYF TRBJ2-7 . 12 . TRBV6-5
TGTGCCAGCAGTGACTCAGCGGTTAGTCCCACAGATACGCAGTATTTT CASSDSAVSPTDTQYF TRBJ2-3 . 16 . TRBV6-4
TGCGCCAGCAGCTTGTCGGCCATCAACATTGGGAGCGCTGAAGCTTTCTTT CASSLSAINIGSAEAFF TRBJ1-1 . 17 . TRBV5-1
TGTGCCAGCTCACCGGAGAGCAATCAGCCCCAGCATTTT CASSPESNQPQHF TRBJ1-5 few 13 . TRBV18
TGTGCCAGCAGCCCACAGGGGCACGCTGAAGCTTTCTTT CASSPQGHAEAFF TRBJ1-1 . 13 TRBD1 TRBV9
TGTGCCAGCAGTTTTGAGGGACAGCTTAATGAAAAACTGTTTTTT CASSFEGQLNEKLFF TRBJ1-4 . 15 TRBD1 TRBV27
TGTGCCAGCAGGAGGACTAGCGGTACAGATACGCAGTATTTT CASRRTSGTDTQYF TRBJ2-3 . 14 TRBD2 TRBV3-1/TRBV3-2
TGTGCCAGCAGCTTAGAAGCAGGGGTCCCGACAACTTTCTTT CASSLEAGVPTTFF TRBJ1-1 . 14 . TRBV7-8
TGTGCCAGCAGTTTAATCCGGGGACAGGGTCCAGAGACCCAGTACTTC CASSLIRGQGPETQYF TRBJ2-5 . 16 TRBD1 TRBV27
TGTGCCAGCAGTTCCCGCCCGACACAAGTGAACACTGAAGCTTTCTTT CASSSRPTQVNTEAFF TRBJ1-1 . 16 . TRBV6-2/TRBV6-3
TGTGCCAGCAGCGTAGGTCCAGGAGCGGCCACTGAAGCTTTCTTT CASSVGPGAATEAFF TRBJ1-1 . 15 . TRBV9
TGTGCCAGCAGCCACCCACGGGACAGGTATAATTCACCCCTCCACTTT CASSHPRDRYNSPLHF TRBJ1-6 . 16 TRBD1 TRBV3-1/TRBV3-2
TGTGCCAGCAGTGATATGGGGCGGGGAGGTGGCTACACCTTC CASSDMGRGGGYTF TRBJ1-2 . 14 . TRBV2
TGTGCCAGCAGCTTAGCGGGGGGGAGCACAGATACGCAGTATTTT CASSLAGGSTDTQYF TRBJ2-3 . 15 TRBD2 TRBV7-3
TGTGCCACCAGATGGACAGGGGACAATACGCAGTATTTT CATRWTGDNTQYF TRBJ2-3 . 13 TRBD1 TRBV6-5
TGTGCCAGCAGCAATCCCCCCAGGGTATGTGAAAAACTGTTTTTT CASSNPPRVCEKLFF TRBJ1-4 . 15 . TRBV21-1
TGTGCCAGCAGCTTGGCCGTCAGGAACTATGGCTACACCTTC CASSLAVRNYGYTF TRBJ1-2 . 14 . TRBV5-6